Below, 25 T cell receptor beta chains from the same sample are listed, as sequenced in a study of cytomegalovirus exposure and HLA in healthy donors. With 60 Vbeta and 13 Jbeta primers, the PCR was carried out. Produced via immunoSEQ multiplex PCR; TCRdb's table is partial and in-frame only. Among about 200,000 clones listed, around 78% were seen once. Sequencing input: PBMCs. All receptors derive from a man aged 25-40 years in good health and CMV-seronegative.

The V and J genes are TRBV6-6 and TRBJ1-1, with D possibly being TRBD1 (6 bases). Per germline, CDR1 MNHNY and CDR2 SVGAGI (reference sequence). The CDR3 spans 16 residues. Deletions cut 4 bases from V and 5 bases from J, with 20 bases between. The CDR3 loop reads CASSSPTGTSGTEAFF. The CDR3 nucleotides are TGTGCCAGCAGTTCCCCGACCGGGACATCTGGGACTGAAGCTTTCTTT.

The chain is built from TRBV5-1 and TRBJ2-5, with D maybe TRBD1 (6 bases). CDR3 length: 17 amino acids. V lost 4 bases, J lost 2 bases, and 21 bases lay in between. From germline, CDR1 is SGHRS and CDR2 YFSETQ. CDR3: CASSMLRDTRGQETQYF. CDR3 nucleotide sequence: TGCGCCAGCAGCATGCTCCGGGACACTCGGGGTCAAGAGACCCAGTACTTC.

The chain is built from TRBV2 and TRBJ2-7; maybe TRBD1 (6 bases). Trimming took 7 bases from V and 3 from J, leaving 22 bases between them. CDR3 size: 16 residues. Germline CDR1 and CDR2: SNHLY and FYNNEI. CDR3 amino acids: CASMKNSRTANYEQYF. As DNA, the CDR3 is TGTGCCAGCATGAAAAATAGCAGGACAGCAAACTACGAGCAGTACTTC.

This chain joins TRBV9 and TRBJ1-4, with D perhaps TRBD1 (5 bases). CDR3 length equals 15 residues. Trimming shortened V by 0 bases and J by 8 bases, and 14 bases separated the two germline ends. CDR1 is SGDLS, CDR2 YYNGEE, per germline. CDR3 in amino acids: CASSVAVQGGEKLFF. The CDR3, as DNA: TGTGCCAGCAGCGTAGCAGTTCAGGGTGGGGAAAAACTGTTTTTT.

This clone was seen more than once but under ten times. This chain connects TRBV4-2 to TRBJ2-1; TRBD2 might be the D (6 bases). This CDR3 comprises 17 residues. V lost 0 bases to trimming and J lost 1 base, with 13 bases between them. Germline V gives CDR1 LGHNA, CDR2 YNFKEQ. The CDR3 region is CASSQDRGLGSYNEQFF. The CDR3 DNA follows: TGTGCCAGCAGCCAAGATAGGGGACTCGGATCCTACAATGAGCAGTTCTTC.

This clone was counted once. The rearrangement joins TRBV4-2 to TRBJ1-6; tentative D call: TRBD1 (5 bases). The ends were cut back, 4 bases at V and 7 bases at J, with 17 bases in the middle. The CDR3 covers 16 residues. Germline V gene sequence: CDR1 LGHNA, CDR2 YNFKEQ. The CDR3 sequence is CASSLHADSPNSPLHF. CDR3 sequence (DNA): TGTGCCAGCAGCCTACACGCAGACAGCCCAAATTCACCCCTCCACTTT.

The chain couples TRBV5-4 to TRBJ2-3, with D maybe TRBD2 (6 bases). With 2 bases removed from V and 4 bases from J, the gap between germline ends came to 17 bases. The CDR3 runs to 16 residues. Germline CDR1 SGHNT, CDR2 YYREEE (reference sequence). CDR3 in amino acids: CASSLWPGVISDTQYF. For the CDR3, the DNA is TGTGCCAGCAGCTTATGGCCGGGAGTTATCTCAGATACGCAGTATTTT.

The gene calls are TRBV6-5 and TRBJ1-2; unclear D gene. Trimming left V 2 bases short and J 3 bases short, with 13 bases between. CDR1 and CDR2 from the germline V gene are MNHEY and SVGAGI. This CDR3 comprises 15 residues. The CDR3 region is CASSYGVGLDYGYTF. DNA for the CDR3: TGTGCCAGCAGTTACGGAGTGGGTTTGGACTATGGCTACACCTTC.

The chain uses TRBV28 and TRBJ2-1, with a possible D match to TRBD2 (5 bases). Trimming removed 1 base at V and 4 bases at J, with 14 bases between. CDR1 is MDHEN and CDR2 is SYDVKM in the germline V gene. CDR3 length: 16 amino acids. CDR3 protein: CASSLSGGGGYNEQFF. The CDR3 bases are TGTGCCAGCAGTTTATCCGGCGGAGGTGGGTACAATGAGCAGTTCTTC.

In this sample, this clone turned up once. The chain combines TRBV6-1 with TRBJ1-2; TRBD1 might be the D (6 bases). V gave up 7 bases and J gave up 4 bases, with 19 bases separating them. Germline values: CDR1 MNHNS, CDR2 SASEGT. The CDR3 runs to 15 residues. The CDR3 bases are TGTGCCAGCACCCTCCGGGGGGGCGGGGGCTATGGCTACACCTTC. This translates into CASTLRGGGGYGYTF.

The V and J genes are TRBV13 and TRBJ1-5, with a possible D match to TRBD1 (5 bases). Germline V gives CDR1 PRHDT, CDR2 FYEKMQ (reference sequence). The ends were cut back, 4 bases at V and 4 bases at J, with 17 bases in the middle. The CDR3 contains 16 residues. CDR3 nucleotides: TGTGCCAGCAGCTCCGGTGGGGCCCTAAGGAATCAGCCCCAGCATTTT. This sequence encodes CASSSGGALRNQPQHF.

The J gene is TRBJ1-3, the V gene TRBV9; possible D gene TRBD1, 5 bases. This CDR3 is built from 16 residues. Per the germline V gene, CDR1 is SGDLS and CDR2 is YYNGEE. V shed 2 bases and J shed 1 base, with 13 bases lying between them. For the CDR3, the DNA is TGTGCCAGCAGCGTCGAACGGGGGGGGTCTGGAAACACCATATATTTT. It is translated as CASSVERGGSGNTIYF.

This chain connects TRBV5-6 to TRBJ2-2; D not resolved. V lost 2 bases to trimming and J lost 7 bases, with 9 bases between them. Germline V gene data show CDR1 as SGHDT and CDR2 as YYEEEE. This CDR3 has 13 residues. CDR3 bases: TGTGCCAGCAGCTTTTTTTCCGGCGGGGAGCTGTTTTTT. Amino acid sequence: CASSFFSGGELFF.

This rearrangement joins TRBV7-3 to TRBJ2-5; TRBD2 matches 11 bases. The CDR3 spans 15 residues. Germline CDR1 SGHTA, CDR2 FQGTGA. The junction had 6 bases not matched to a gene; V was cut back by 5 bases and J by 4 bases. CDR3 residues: CASSRTSGWGETQYF. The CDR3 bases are TGTGCCAGCAGCCGGACTAGCGGGTGGGGAGAGACCCAGTACTTC.

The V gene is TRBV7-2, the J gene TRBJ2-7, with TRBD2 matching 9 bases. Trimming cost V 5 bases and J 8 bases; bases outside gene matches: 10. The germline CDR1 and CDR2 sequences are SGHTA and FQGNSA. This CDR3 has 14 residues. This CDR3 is CASSPRTSAYQQYF. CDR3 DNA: TGTGCCAGCAGCCCCCGGACTAGCGCCTATCAGCAGTACTTC.

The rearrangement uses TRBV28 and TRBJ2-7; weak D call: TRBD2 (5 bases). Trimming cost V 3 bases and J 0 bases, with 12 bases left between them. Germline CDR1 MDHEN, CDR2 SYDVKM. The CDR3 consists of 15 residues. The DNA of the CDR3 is TGTGCCAGCAGTTTGATCAGTGGGAGCTCCTACGAGCAGTACTTC. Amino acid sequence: CASSLISGSSYEQYF. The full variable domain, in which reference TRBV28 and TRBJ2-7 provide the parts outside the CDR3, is DVKVTQSSRYLVKRTGEKVFLECVQDMDHENMFWYRQDPGLGLRLIYFSYDVKMKEKGDIPEGYSVSREKKERFSLILESASTNQTSMYLCASSLISGSSYEQYFGPGTRLTVT.

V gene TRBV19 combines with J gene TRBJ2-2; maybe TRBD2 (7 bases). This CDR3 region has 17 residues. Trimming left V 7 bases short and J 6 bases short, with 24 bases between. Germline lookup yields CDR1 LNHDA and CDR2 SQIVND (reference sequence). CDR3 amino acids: CASTVRGAGVLAGELFF. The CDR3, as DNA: TGTGCCAGTACCGTCCGGGGGGCGGGAGTTTTAGCCGGGGAGCTGTTTTTT.

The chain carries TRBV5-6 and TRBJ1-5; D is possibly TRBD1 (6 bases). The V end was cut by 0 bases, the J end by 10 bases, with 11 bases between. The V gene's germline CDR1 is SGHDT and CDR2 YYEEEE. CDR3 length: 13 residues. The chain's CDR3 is CASSLATGKPQHF. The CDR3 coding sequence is TGTGCCAGCAGCTTGGCCACAGGGAAACCCCAGCATTTT. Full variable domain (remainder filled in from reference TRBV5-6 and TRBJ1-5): DAGVTQSPTHLIKTRGQQVTLRCSPKSGHDTVSWYQQALGQGPQFIFQYYEEEERQRGNFPDRFSGHQFPNYSSELNVNALLLGDSALYLCASSLATGKPQHFGDGTRLSIL.

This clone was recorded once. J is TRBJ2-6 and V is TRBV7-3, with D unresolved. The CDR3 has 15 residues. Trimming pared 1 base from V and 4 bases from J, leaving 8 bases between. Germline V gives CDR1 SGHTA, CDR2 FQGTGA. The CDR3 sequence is CASSLSSSGANVLTF. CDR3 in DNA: TGTGCCAGCAGCTTAAGTTCGTCCGGGGCCAACGTCCTGACTTTC. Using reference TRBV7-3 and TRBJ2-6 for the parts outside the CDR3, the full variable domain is GAGVSQTPSNKVTEKGKYVELRCDPISGHTALYWYRQSLGQGPEFLIYFQGTGAADDSGLPNDRFFAVRPEGSVSTLKIQRTERGDSAVYLCASSLSSSGANVLTFGAGSRLTVL.

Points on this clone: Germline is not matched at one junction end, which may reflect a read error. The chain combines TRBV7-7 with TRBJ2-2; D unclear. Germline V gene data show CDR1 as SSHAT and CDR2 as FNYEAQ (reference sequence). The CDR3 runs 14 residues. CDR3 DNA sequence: TGTGCTAGCAGCTTAATAAGAGACACCGGGGAGCTGTTTTTT. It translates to CASSLIRDTGELFF.

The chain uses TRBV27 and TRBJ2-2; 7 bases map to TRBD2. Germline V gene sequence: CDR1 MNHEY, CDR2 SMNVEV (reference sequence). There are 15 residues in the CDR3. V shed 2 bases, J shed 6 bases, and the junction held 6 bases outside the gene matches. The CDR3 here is CASSLRNRGAGELFF. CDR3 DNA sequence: TGTGCCAGCAGTTTAAGGAATCGGGGGGCCGGGGAGCTGTTTTTT.

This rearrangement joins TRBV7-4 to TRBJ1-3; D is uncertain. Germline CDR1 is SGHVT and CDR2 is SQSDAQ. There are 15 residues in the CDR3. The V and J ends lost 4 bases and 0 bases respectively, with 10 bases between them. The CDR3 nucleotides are TGTGCCAGCAGCTCGCAGGTGATCTCTGGAAACACCATATATTTT. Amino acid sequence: CASSSQVISGNTIYF.

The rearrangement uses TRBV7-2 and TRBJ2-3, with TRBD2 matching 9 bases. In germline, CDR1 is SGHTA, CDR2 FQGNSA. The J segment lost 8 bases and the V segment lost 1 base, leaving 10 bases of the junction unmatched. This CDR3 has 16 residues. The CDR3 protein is CASSLVLAGGPPTQYF. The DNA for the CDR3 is TGTGCCAGCAGCTTAGTGCTGGCGGGAGGGCCCCCTACGCAGTATTTT.

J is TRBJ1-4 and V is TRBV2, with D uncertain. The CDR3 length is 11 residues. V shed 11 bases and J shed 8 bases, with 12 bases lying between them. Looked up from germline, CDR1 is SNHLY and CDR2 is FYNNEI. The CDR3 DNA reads TGTGCCTTTTTGCAGTCGGAAAAACTGTTTTTT. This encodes CAFLQSEKLFF.

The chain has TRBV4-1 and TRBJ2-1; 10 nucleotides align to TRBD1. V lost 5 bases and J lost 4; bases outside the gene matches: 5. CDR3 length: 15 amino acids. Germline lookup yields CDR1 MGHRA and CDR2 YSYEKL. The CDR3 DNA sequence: TGCGCCAGCAGCTTCCCGGGACAGGGGTACAATGAGCAGTTCTTC. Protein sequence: CASSFPGQGYNEQFF.